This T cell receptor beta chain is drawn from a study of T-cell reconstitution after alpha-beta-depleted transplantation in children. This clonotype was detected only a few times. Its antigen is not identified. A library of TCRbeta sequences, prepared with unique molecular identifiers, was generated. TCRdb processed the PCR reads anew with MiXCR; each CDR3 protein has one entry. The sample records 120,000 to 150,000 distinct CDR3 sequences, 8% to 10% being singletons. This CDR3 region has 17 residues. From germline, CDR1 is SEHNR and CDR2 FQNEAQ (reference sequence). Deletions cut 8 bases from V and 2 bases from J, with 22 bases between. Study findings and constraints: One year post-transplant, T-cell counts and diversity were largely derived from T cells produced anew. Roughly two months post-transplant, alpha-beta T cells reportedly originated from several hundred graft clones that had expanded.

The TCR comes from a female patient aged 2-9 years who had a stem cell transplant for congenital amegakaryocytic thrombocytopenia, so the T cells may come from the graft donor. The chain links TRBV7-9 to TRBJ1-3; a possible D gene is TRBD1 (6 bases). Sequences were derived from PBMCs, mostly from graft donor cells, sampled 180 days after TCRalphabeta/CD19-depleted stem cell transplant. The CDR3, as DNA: TGTGCCAGCGGCGATACCGGGGGACACCCGGCTGGAAACACCATATATTTT. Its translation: CASGDTGGHPAGNTIYF.